This passage covers 8 T cell receptor beta chains from one sample sequenced in a study of response to subunit inactivated influenza vaccine. TCRdb called the RT-PCR reads again in MiXCR, with one record for every CDR3 protein. The sample contains 500,000 to 750,000 distinct CDR3 sequences, about 15% of which appear only once. The source was PBMCs from blood, collected roughly 12 days after vaccination. The receptor set was obtained from a man aged 50 or older who received an inactivated influenza vaccine.

This clonotype turned up a few times. The CDR3 DNA reads as TGTGCCAGCAGCCCCCGTCGGGAAAAACTGTTTTTT. This codes for CASSPRREKLFF. The chain employs TRBV16 and TRBJ1-4; no definite D call. The CDR3 is 12 residues long. CDR1 and CDR2 from the germline V gene are KGHSY and FQNENV. Trimming took off 4 bases at V and 8 bases at J, with 8 bases between the two ends.

The chain recombines TRBV2 with TRBJ2-2, with 7 bases matching TRBD2. The CDR3 covers 13 residues. The germline CDR1 and CDR2 sequences are SNHLY and FYNNEI. V dropped 8 bases and J dropped 7; count of bases not matched to a gene: 7. The CDR3 loop reads CASAGDKVGELFF. CDR3 DNA: TGTGCCAGCGCGGGGGATAAAGTCGGGGAGCTGTTTTTT.

This clonotype was detected only a few times. This chain connects TRBV25-1 to TRBJ1-4, with 7 bases matching TRBD1. In germline, CDR1 is MGHDK, CDR2 SYGVNS. The length of the CDR3 is 15 residues. V lost 3 bases, J lost 6 bases, and 7 bases stayed unmatched. The CDR3 nucleotides read TGTGCCAGCAGTGATTCGAACAGGGGATATGAAAAACTGTTTTTT. Translating gives CASSDSNRGYEKLFF.

This clonotype has only a few counts. The chain carries TRBV20-1 and TRBJ2-3; TRBD2 aligns across 11 bases. CDR1 and CDR2 (germline): DFQATT, SNEGSKA (reference sequence). The CDR3 consists of 14 residues. V lost 3 bases to trimming and J lost 2 bases; unmatched junction nucleotides: 1. The CDR3 bases are TGCAGTGCTAGTAGCGGGAGGGTCACAGATACGCAGTATTTT. Translated, it gives CSASSGRVTDTQYF.

The chain joins TRBV6-2 or TRBV6-3 to TRBJ2-5; possibly TRBD1 for D (6 bases). CDR1 and CDR2 from the germline V gene are MNHEY and SVGEGT. Trimming cost V 6 bases and J 0 bases, with 11 bases left between them. The CDR3 spans 14 residues. The CDR3 DNA reads TGTGCCAGCAGCGACAGGAGATACCAAGAGACCCAGTACTTC. Its translation: CASSDRRYQETQYF.

This clonotype was seen repeatedly, ten times or more. This rearrangement joins TRBV4-2 to TRBJ1-2; TRBD1 is a possible D gene (6 bases). Deletions cut 1 base from V and 3 bases from J, with 9 bases between. The CDR3 runs 14 residues. CDR1 is LGHNA and CDR2 is YNFKEQ in the germline V gene. The CDR3 region is CASSQAGQHYGYTF. The DNA of the CDR3 is TGTGCCAGCAGCCAAGCCGGACAGCACTATGGCTACACCTTC.

V usage is TRBV2 and J usage is TRBJ2-5; TRBD1 matches at 8 bases. With V trimmed by 8 bases and J by 1 base, 12 bases remained unmatched. The CDR3 is 16 amino acids. Germline V gene sequence: CDR1 SNHLY, CDR2 FYNNEI. CDR3 sequence reads: CASYVFGGQGQETQYF. CDR3 sequence (DNA): TGTGCCAGCTATGTATTCGGAGGACAGGGCCAAGAGACCCAGTACTTC.

The rearrangement uses TRBV13 and TRBJ2-7; 9 nucleotides align to TRBD1. This CDR3 is built from 13 residues. V lost 5 bases to trimming and J lost 6 bases; unmatched junction nucleotides: 5. Germline CDR1 and CDR2: PRHDT and FYEKMQ (reference sequence). CDR3 loop: CASSADRGGEQYF. CDR3 coding DNA: TGTGCCAGCAGCGCGGACAGGGGAGGCGAGCAGTACTTC.